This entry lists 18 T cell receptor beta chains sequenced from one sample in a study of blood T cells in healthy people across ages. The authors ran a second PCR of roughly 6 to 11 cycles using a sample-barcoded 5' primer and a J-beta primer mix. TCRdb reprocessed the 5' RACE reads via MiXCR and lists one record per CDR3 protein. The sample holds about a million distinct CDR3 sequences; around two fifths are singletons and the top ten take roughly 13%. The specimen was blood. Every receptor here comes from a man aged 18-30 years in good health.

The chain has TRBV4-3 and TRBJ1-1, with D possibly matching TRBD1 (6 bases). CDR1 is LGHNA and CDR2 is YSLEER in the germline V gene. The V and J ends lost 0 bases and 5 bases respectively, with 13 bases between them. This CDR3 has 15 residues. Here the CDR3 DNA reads TGCGCCAGCAGCCAAGAGTCAGGGGTCATGACTGAAGCTTTCTTT. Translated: CASSQESGVMTEAFF.

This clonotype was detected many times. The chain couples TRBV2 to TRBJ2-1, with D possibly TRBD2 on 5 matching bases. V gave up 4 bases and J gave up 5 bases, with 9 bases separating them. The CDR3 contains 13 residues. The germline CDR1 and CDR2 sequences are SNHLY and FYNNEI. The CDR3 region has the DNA TGTGCCAGCAGTGCCGGACTCAACAATGAGCAGTTCTTC. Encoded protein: CASSAGLNNEQFF. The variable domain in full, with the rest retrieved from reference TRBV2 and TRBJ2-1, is EPEVTQTPSHQVTQMGQEVILRCVPISNHLYFYWYRQILGQKVEFLVSFYNNEISEKSEIFDDQFSVERPDGSNFTLKIRSTKLEDSAMYFCASSAGLNNEQFFGPGTRLTVL.

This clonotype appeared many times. CDR3 protein: CSVDEGETQYF. In DNA form, the CDR3 reads TGCAGCGTTGATGAGGGCGAGACCCAGTACTTC. V and J are TRBV29-1 and TRBJ2-5; possible D gene TRBD2, 5 bases. Trimming cost V 3 bases and J 5 bases, with 7 bases left between them. The CDR3 contains 11 residues. Germline values: CDR1 SQVTM, CDR2 ANQGSEA.

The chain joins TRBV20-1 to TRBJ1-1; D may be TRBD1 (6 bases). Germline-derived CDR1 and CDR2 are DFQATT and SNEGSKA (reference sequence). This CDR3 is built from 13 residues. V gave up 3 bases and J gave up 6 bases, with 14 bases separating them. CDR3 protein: CSASNPGAAEAFF. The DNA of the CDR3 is TGCAGTGCTAGTAATCCAGGGGCCGCTGAAGCTTTCTTT.

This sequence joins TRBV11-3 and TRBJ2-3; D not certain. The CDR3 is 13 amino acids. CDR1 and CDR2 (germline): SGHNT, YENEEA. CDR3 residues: CVNLAGGADTQYF. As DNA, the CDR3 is TGTGTTAACTTAGCAGGCGGCGCAGATACGCAGTATTTT.

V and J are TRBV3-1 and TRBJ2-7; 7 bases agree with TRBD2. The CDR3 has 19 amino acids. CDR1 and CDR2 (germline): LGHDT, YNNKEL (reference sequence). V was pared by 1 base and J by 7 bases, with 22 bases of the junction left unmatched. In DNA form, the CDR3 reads TGTGCCAGCAGCCAAGGGGGGGGTAGCGGACCACTCTCCTACAATGAGCAGTACTTC. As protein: CASSQGGGSGPLSYNEQYF.

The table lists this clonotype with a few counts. The CDR3 coding sequence is TGTGCCAGCAGCACTTTGGGTCAGGGGGTCCAAGAGACCCAGTACTTC. This encodes CASSTLGQGVQETQYF. This chain connects TRBV28 to TRBJ2-5, with 7 bases lining up with TRBD1. J was trimmed by 1 base and V by 6 bases; bases with no gene match: 11. Germline values: CDR1 MDHEN, CDR2 SYDVKM. This CDR3 comprises 16 residues.

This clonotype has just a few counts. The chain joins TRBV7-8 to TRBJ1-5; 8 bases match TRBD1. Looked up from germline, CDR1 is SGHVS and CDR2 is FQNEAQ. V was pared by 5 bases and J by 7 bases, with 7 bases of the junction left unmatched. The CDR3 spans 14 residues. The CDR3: CASSADRGRQPQHF. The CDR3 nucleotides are TGTGCCAGCAGCGCTGACAGGGGAAGACAGCCCCAGCATTTT.

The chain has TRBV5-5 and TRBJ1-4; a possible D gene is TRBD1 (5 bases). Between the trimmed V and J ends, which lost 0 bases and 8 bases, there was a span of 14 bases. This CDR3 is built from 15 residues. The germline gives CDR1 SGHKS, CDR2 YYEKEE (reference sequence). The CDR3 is CASSLVGGFREKLFF. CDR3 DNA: TGTGCCAGCAGCTTGGTCGGGGGATTTCGCGAAAAACTGTTTTTT.

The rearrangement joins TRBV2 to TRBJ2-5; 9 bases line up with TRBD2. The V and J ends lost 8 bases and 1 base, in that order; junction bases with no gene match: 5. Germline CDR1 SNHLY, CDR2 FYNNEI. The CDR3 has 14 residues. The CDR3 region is CASGLAGAQETQYF. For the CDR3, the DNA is TGTGCCAGCGGGTTAGCGGGGGCCCAAGAGACCCAGTACTTC.

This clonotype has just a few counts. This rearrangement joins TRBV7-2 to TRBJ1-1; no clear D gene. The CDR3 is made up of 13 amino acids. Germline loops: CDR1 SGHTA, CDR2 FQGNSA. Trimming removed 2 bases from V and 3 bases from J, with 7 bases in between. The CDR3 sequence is CASSLPADTEAFF. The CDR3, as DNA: TGTGCCAGCAGCTTACCTGCCGACACTGAAGCTTTCTTT.

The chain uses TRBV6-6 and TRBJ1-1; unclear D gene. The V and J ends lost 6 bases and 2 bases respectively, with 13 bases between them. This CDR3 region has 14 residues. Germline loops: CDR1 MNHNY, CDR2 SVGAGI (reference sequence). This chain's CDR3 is CASSSDWANTEAFF. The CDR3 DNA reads TGTGCCAGCAGCTCAGACTGGGCAAACACTGAAGCTTTCTTT.

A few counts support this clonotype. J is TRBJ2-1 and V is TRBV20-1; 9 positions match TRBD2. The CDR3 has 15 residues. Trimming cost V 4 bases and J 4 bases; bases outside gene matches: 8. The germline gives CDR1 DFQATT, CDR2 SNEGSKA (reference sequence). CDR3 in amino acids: CSATPASGTYNEQFF. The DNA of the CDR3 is TGCAGTGCTACCCCCGCTAGCGGGACTTACAATGAGCAGTTCTTC.

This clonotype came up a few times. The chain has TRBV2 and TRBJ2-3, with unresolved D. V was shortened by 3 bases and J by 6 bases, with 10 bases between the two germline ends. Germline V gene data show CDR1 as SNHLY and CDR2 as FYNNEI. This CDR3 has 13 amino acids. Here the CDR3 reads CASSEEYGDTQYF. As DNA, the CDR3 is TGTGCCAGCAGTGAGGAATACGGTGATACGCAGTATTTT. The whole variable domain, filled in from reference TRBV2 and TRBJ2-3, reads EPEVTQTPSHQVTQMGQEVILRCVPISNHLYFYWYRQILGQKVEFLVSFYNNEISEKSEIFDDQFSVERPDGSNFTLKIRSTKLEDSAMYFCASSEEYGDTQYFGPGTRLTVL.

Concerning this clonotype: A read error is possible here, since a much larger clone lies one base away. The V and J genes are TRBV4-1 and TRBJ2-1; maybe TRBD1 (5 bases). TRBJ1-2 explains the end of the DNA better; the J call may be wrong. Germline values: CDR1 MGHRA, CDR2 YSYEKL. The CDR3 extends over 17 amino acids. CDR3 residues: CASSQVPSAGKEEGYTF. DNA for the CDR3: TGCGCCAGCAGCCAAGTCCCCTCGGCAGGGAAAGAGGAGGGCTACACCTTC.

The chain's CDR3 is CASSQVAGGPNEQYF. DNA for the CDR3: TGTGCCAGCAGTCAGGTAGCGGGGGGGCCTAATGAGCAGTACTTC. The chain employs TRBV11-2 and TRBJ2-5; the match to TRBD2 covers 11 bases. Trimming at V came to 6 bases and at J to 11 bases, leaving 14 bases not matched to a gene. The CDR3 length is 15 residues. Germline V gene lookup returns CDR1 SGHAT and CDR2 FQNNGV.

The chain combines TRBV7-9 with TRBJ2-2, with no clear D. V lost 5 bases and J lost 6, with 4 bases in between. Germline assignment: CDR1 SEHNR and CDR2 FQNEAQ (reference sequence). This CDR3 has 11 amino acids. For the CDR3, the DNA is TGTGCCAGCAGCCCTGCCGGGGAGCTGTTTTTT. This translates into CASSPAGELFF.

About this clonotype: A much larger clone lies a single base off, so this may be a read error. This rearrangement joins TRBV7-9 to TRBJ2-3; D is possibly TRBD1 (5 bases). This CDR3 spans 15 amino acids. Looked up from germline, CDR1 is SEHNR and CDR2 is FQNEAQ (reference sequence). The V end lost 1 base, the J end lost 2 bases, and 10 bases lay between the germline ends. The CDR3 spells CASSLVDRLTDTQYF. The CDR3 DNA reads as TGTGCCAGCAGCTTAGTAGACAGACTCACAGATACGCAGTATTTT.